This section outlines one T cell receptor beta chain sequence together with its context. It was with 60 Vbeta and 13 Jbeta primers that the PCR ran. Sequenced by immunoSEQ multiplex PCR; TCRdb stores in-frame clones only, minus some. Of 200,000 or so clones listed, roughly four fifths are singletons. This entry is derived from a study of cytomegalovirus exposure and HLA in healthy donors. At the level of the study: In an early release, HLA-typed donors contributed some 82 million unique TCR sequences.

This CDR3 contains 15 residues. The germline V gene has CDR1 SEHNR and CDR2 FQNEAQ (reference sequence). Germline trimming cut 5 bases from V and 2 bases from J; bases unmatched to any gene: 8. The chain recombines TRBV7-9 with TRBJ1-2, with TRBD1 matching over 7 bases. The sample comprised PBMCs. The clonotype originates from a girl aged 2 to 10 in good health and CMV-seronegative. CDR3 sequence: CASSLYRGTNYGYTF. The CDR3 nucleotides read TGTGCCAGCAGCCTCTACAGGGGAACCAACTATGGCTACACCTTC.